The TCR beta chain under discussion was sequenced for a study of blood T cell repertoires in COVID-19. In the study overall: Acute-phase and convalescent COVID-19 samples originated in the United States, Italy and Spain. The analysed material was cDNA or gDNA that came from T cells, B-cell-depleted T cells, or PBMCs.

V trimming: 4 bases; J trimming: 6 bases; junction bases outside the gene matches: 11. The CDR3 length is 16 residues. Germline V gene sequence: CDR1 LGHNT, CDR2 FRNRAP. Original handling: Researchers report that nucleated cell counts were estimated from reference gene primer amplification. TCRdb's table, derived via immunoSEQ multiplex PCR, lists solely in-frame clones and lacks some. V, J and clone size are those of that table, while D and trimming were read from the DNA. Of around 130,000 clones in the sample, around 85% were seen once. The TCR was taken from a woman in her forties or fifties who had recovered from COVID-19. The sample taken for sequencing was peripheral blood. The rearrangement links TRBV12-5 to TRBJ1-2; 10 bases are shared with TRBD1. CDR3 in amino acids: CASGSLTGGAKDGYTF. CDR3 bases: TGTGCTAGTGGTTCATTGACAGGGGGCGCGAAAGATGGCTACACCTTC.